The source of this TCR beta chain is a study of blood T cell repertoires in COVID-19. Repertoires were generated with immunoSEQ multiplex PCR, while TCRdb's copy carries only in-frame clones and drops some. Here the sample spans about 98,000 clones, roughly 87% being singletons. This clone has a single count. Germline V gene sequence: CDR1 MGHRA, CDR2 YSYEKL. Trimming cost V 4 bases and J 2 bases; bases outside gene matches: 2. This CDR3 region has 14 residues. The chain links TRBV4-1 to TRBJ1-2; 9 nucleotides line up with TRBD1. The sequenced sample consisted of peripheral blood. This clonotype was sampled from a man aged 65-85 years with acute or convalescent COVID-19. The CDR3 loop is CASSPGTGNYGYTF. DNA of the CDR3: TGCGCCAGCAGCCCCGGGACAGGGAACTATGGCTACACCTTC.